This TCR beta chain emerged from a study of cytomegalovirus exposure and HLA in healthy donors. The wider study: About 85 million unique TCR sequences came from HLA-typed donors in an early release.

This PCR relied on a set of 60 Vbeta primers and 13 Jbeta primers. The repertoire was sequenced with immunoSEQ multiplex PCR; TCRdb's copy has only in-frame clones and lacks some. This table holds over 150,000 clones, under 85% found once. Comments on this clone: The antigen remains undetermined.

V was clipped by 7 bases and J by 3 bases; unmatched bases: 7. The germline CDR1 and CDR2 sequences are MNHEY and SVGAGI. CDR3 length: 14 residues. The study's findings and limits: In a later analysis, several top co-occurrence clusters appeared linked to parvovirus B19, influenza, CMV and Epstein-Barr virus. Rarity marked most TCR sequences, yet some public TCRs occurred in many donors.

Sequenced material: PBMCs. This chain connects TRBV6-5 to TRBJ1-2; 8 bases fit TRBD1. The TCR was taken from a male donor in good health and CMV-seronegative. The CDR3 loop is CASNQGAIDYGYTF. The CDR3 DNA sequence: TGTGCCAGCAACCAGGGGGCCATAGACTATGGCTACACCTTC.